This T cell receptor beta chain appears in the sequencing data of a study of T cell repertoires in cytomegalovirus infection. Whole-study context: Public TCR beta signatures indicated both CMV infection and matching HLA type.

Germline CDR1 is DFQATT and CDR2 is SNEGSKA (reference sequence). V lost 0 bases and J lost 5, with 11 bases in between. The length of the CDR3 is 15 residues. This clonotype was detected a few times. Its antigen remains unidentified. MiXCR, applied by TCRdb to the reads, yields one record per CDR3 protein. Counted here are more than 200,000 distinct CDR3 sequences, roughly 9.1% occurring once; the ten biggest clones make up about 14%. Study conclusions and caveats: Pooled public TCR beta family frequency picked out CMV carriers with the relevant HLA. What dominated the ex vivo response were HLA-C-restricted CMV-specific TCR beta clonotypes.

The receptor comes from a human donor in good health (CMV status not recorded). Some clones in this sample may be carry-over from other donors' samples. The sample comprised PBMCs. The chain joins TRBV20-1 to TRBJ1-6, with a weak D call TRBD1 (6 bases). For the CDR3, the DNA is TGCAGTGCTAGAGACGGGGGCCTACATAATTCACCCCTCCACTTT. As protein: CSARDGGLHNSPLHF.